Below are 12 T cell receptor beta chains sequenced from a single sample in a study of identical twins. TCRdb re-analysed the 5' RACE reads in MiXCR, keeping a single row per CDR3 protein. Of approximately 690,000 distinct CDR3 sequences in the sample, roughly 6% were seen once. Sample: naive T cells sorted from blood. Every receptor here comes from a man aged 18 to 29 in good health.

This clonotype was seen many times. The chain links TRBV10-3 to TRBJ2-7, with 13 bases matching TRBD2. The junction had 4 bases not matched to a gene; V was cut back by 3 bases and J by 5 bases. This CDR3 has 15 amino acids. The germline gives CDR1 ENHRY, CDR2 SYGVKD. CDR3 residues: CAISDELAGGNEQYV. The CDR3 DNA follows: TGTGCCATCAGTGACGAACTAGCGGGAGGGAACGAGCAGTACGTC.

This clonotype was observed at least ten times. The chain joins TRBV30 to TRBJ2-4; TRBD2 is a possible D gene (5 bases). The CDR3 loop spans 13 amino acids. V lost 7 bases and J lost 8, with 18 bases in between. Per the germline V gene, CDR1 is GTSNPN and CDR2 is SVGIG (reference sequence). The CDR3 protein is CASKLSGMDIQYF. The CDR3 DNA sequence: TGTGCCTCGAAACTCTCGGGGATGGACATTCAGTACTTC.

This clonotype has a count of ten or more. This chain links TRBV10-2 with TRBJ1-5, with 10 bases lining up with TRBD1. The V segment lost 4 bases and the J segment 3 bases; nucleotides outside the gene matches: 3. The CDR3 covers 15 residues. Germline values: CDR1 WSHSY, CDR2 SAAADI. In nucleotides, the CDR3 is TGCGCCAGCAGTGGGACAGGGGGTTCCAATCAGCCCCAGCATTTT. It yields the protein CASSGTGGSNQPQHF.

Ten or more counts support this clonotype. The chain recombines TRBV5-1 with TRBJ1-1; the D gene is possibly TRBD1 (6 bases). Germline V gene lookup returns CDR1 SGHRS and CDR2 YFSETQ. The V end lost 0 bases, the J end lost 7 bases, and 10 bases lay between the germline ends. The CDR3 runs 13 residues. Here the CDR3 reads CASSLGWTDEAFF. The CDR3 DNA reads TGCGCCAGCAGCTTGGGATGGACAGATGAAGCTTTCTTT.

This clonotype has a handful of counts. The chain links TRBV9 to TRBJ2-3, with 9 nucleotides matching TRBD1. J was trimmed by 0 bases and V by 0 bases; bases with no gene match: 8. Germline CDR1 reads SGDLS; CDR2 reads YYNGEE. The length of the CDR3 is 18 residues. The CDR3 DNA reads TGTGCCAGCAGCGTAGTCCCCCCCGGGACAGGGAGCACAGATACGCAGTATTTT. Its protein is CASSVVPPGTGSTDTQYF.

The sample holds a few counts of this clonotype. This chain links TRBV18 with TRBJ2-5; D gene uncertain. CDR1 is KGHSH, CDR2 LQKENI, per germline. V was clipped by 2 bases and J by 4 bases, with 11 bases between them. The CDR3 consists of 14 residues. CDR3 DNA sequence: TGTGCCAGCTCACCAAGGGTATCAAGAGAGACCCAGTACTTC. The encoded protein is CASSPRVSRETQYF.

This clonotype was observed a few times. The chain carries TRBV6-1 and TRBJ2-5; 8 bases fit TRBD1. V gave up 6 bases and J gave up 1 base; unmatched junction bases: 7. The CDR3 sequence is 15 residues long. Germline V gene data show CDR1 as MNHNS and CDR2 as SASEGT. Here the CDR3 DNA reads TGTGCCAGCAGGCCGGGACAGGCGCCCCAAGAGACCCAGTACTTC. This encodes CASRPGQAPQETQYF.

V gene TRBV28 combines with J gene TRBJ1-5; 8 nucleotides align to TRBD1. V lost 10 bases and J lost 3; bases outside the gene matches: 8. The CDR3 contains 14 residues. CDR1 is MDHEN, CDR2 SYDVKM, per germline. The CDR3 is CATNRGASNQPQHF. Written as DNA, the CDR3 is TGTGCCACCAACAGGGGGGCCTCCAATCAGCCCCAGCATTTT.

The chain links TRBV7-9 to TRBJ2-2; either TRBD1 or TRBD2 may supply D (5 bases each). Per germline, CDR1 SEHNR and CDR2 FQNEAQ (reference sequence). Between the trimmed V and J ends, which lost 4 bases and 8 bases, there was a span of 11 bases. This CDR3 comprises 13 residues. The DNA of the CDR3 is TGTGCCAGCAGCTCCCGGGACCGGGGGGAGCTGTTTTTT. This encodes CASSSRDRGELFF.

This chain uses TRBV25-1 with TRBJ2-7; 7 nucleotides agree with TRBD1. The junction had 12 bases not matched to a gene; V was cut back by 7 bases and J by 0 bases. Germline CDR1 MGHDK, CDR2 SYGVNS. The CDR3 has 16 residues. The CDR3 DNA reads TGTGCCAGCACTACGAACAGGGGCCTCAGCTCCTACGAGCAGTACGTC. Translated: CASTTNRGLSSYEQYV.

This clonotype was counted ten times or more. The V call is TRBV20-1, the J call TRBJ2-1; 11 nucleotides align to TRBD2. In germline, CDR1 is DFQATT, CDR2 SNEGSKA (reference sequence). The CDR3 covers 16 residues. V lost 5 bases, J lost 7 bases, and 13 bases stayed unmatched. The CDR3 sequence is CSAHLRLAGRKNEQFF. The CDR3 DNA sequence: TGCAGTGCTCACCTCAGACTAGCGGGGAGGAAAAATGAGCAGTTCTTC.

CDR3 nucleotides: TGTGCCACCAGCAGGGGAAAAGGAGGGCCGGGGGAGACCCAGTACTTC. It yields the protein CATSRGKGGPGETQYF. This chain links TRBV15 with TRBJ2-5; perhaps TRBD2 as D (6 bases). CDR1 and CDR2 (germline): LNHNV, YYDKDF (reference sequence). The CDR3 spans 16 residues. The V end was cut by 3 bases, the J end by 5 bases, with 19 bases between. Full variable domain (missing parts from reference TRBV15 and TRBJ2-5): DAMVIQNPRYQVTQFGKPVTLSCSQTLNHNVMYWYQQKSSQAPKLLFHYYDKDFNNEADTPDNFQSRRPNTSFCFLDIRSPGLGDTAMYLCATSRGKGGPGETQYFGPGTRLLVL.